The entry that follows covers one T cell receptor (beta chain) sequence. What it binds is unknown. Method: immunoSEQ multiplex PCR; TCRdb's copy keeps in-frame clones and lacks some. This sample has about 75,000 clones, with around 90% found just once. These data are taken from a study of OX40 agonist ivuxolimab in advanced cancers. Turning to the study itself: Males comprised about 84% of the group, whose mean age was about 62 years (range about 20 to 85). Treatment received earlier with anti-PD-1, anti-PD-L1 or anti-CTLA-4 agents was allowed, and over 35% had some.

Broader study findings: The study observed clonal expansion of CD4+ and CD8+ blood T cells by week 6 at 0.1 to 3.0 mg/kg. Low normalized clonal expansion also occurred in some nonresponding patients.

Per the germline V gene, CDR1 is SGHRS and CDR2 is YFSETQ. Trimming removed 0 bases at V and 6 bases at J, with 16 bases between. CDR3 length equals 15 residues. The chain employs TRBV5-1 and TRBJ2-7; D may be TRBD2 (7 bases). The receptor's source is an adult with an advanced solid tumor such as melanoma, head and neck, liver or kidney cancer. Sequencing used CD4+ or CD8+ T cells sorted from blood, obtained in a trial of the OX40 agonist ivuxolimab. This CDR3 is CASSLAFGGATEQYF. The CDR3 DNA follows: TGCGCCAGCAGCTTGGCCTTTGGGGGGGCCACCGAGCAGTACTTC.